This TCR beta chain was observed in a study of cytomegalovirus exposure and HLA in healthy donors. Turning to the study itself: The same platform was used for the 110 or so validation repertoires as for the roughly 670 first-cohort repertoires, as reported in a later analysis.

Points on this clone: What it binds is unknown.

Trimming stripped 10 bases from V and 7 bases from J, with 19 bases between. Germline assignment: CDR1 LNHDA and CDR2 SQIVND (reference sequence). CDR3 length: 13 amino acids. Libraries were prepared by immunoSEQ multiplex PCR; TCRdb keeps only in-frame clonotypes and omits some of them. The sample holds 50,000 to 70,000 clones, roughly 94% seen once. Study observations and caveats: The study flagged fewer than 200 TCR beta chains as cytomegalovirus-associated. Confirmation was obtained in vitro that a few CMV-associated chains are specific for CMV antigens. According to a subsequent analysis, TCR clusters identified in the first cohort showed a tendency to co-occur across the 120 or so validation repertoires.

The chain employs TRBV19 and TRBJ1-2; D is undetermined. The sequence was collected from a woman younger than 30 in good health and CMV-seropositive. The material sequenced was PBMCs. This CDR3 reads CATHPPGLSGYTF. CDR3 DNA: TGTGCCACTCACCCTCCAGGTCTTAGTGGCTACACCTTC.